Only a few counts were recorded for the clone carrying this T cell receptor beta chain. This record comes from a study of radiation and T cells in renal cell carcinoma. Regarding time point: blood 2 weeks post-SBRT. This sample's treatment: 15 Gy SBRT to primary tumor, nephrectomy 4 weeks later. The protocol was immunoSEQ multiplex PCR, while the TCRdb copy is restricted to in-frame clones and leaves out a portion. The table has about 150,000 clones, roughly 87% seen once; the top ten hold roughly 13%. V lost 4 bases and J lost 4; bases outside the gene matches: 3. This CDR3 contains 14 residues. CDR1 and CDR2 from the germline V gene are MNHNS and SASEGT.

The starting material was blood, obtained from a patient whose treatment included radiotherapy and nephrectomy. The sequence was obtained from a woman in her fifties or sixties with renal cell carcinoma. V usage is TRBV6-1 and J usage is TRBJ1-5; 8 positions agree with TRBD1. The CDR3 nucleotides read TGTGCCAGCAGTGTGGGACAGGTAAATCAGCCCCAGCATTTT. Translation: CASSVGQVNQPQHF.